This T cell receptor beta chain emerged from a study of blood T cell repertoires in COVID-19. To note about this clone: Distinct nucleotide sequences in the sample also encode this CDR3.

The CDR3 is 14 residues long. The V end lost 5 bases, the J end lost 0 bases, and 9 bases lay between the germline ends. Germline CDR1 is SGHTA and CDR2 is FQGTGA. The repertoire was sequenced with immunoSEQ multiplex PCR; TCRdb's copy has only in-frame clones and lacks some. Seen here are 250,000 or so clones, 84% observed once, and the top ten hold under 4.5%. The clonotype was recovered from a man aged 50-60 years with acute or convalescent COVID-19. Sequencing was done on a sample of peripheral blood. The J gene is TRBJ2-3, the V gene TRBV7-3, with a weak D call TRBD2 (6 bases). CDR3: CASSPGTSTDTQYF. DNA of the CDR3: TGTGCCAGCAGCCCAGGGACTAGCACAGATACGCAGTATTTT. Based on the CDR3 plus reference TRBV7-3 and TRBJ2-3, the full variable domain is GAGVSQTPSNKVTEKGKYVELRCDPISGHTALYWYRQSLGQGPEFLIYFQGTGAADDSGLPNDRFFAVRPEGSVSTLKIQRTERGDSAVYLCASSPGTSTDTQYFGPGTRLTVL.